This T cell receptor (beta chain) was observed in a study of blood T cell repertoires in COVID-19. For the study at large: Donors in the United States, Italy and Spain gave samples during acute or convalescent COVID-19.

This CDR3 contains 15 residues. CDR1 and CDR2 from the germline V gene are MNHNS and SASEGT. V lost 2 bases, J lost 7 bases, and 3 bases stayed unmatched. Source study methods: Counts of nucleated cells, estimated from reference gene primer amplification, were obtained. Generated by immunoSEQ multiplex PCR, the TCRdb table keeps only in-frame clones and is missing some. V and J calls and clone size are given by that table; D and trimming were obtained from the DNA. The sample lists over 150,000 clones; around 89% were seen once. The sample comprised peripheral blood. The sequence was obtained from a man between 18 and 29 years old who had recovered from COVID-19. The V call is TRBV6-1, the J call TRBJ2-1, with TRBD2 matching 12 bases. CDR3 residues: CASSELAGGSNEQFF. CDR3 nucleotides: TGTGCCAGCAGTGAACTAGCGGGAGGGAGTAATGAGCAGTTCTTC.